Shown below are 18 T cell receptor beta chains from a single sample sequenced in a study of T-cell reconstitution after alpha-beta-depleted transplantation in children. TCRbeta library preparation incorporated unique molecular identifiers. One entry per CDR3 protein results from TCRdb running MiXCR on the PCR reads. Of 350,000 to 400,000 distinct CDR3 sequences detected, around 21% appear once; the ten largest clones hold less than 4.5%. The sample in question was PBMCs from the stem cell graft donor, obtained from the stem cell graft. The receptors derive from a human donor who donated a stem cell graft to a child with acute myeloid leukemia.

This clonotype turned up a few times. The chain is built from TRBV20-1 and TRBJ2-7; D is unclear. The length of the CDR3 is 11 residues. Looked up from germline, CDR1 is DFQATT and CDR2 is SNEGSKA (reference sequence). The V end lost 3 bases, the J end lost 5 bases, and 8 bases lay between the germline ends. DNA of the CDR3: TGCAGTGCTAGGGCCCGGGACGAGCAGTACTTC. It codes for CSARARDEQYF.

The chain carries TRBV28 and TRBJ2-3, with D perhaps TRBD2 (5 bases). The CDR3 totals 15 residues. CDR1 MDHEN and CDR2 SYDVKM come from the germline V gene. V was clipped by 1 base and J by 0 bases, with 8 bases between them. The CDR3 protein is CASSLSRTSTDTQYF. In DNA, the CDR3 is TGTGCCAGCAGTTTATCGCGGACTAGCACAGATACGCAGTATTTT.

This clonotype was counted many times. The chain recombines TRBV2 with TRBJ2-7; 7 bases line up with TRBD1. This CDR3 contains 15 residues. V lost 2 bases, J lost 2 bases, and 6 bases stayed unmatched. Germline V lookup: CDR1 SNHLY, CDR2 FYNNEI. The chain's CDR3 is CASSERSGGTYEQYF. The DNA for the CDR3 is TGTGCCAGCAGTGAAAGGTCAGGGGGAACCTACGAGCAGTACTTC.

The chain couples TRBV4-3 to TRBJ2-1, with a weak D call TRBD2 (6 bases). CDR1 LGHNA and CDR2 YSLEER come from the germline V gene. The CDR3 covers 13 residues. Deletions cut 3 bases from V and 6 bases from J, with 9 bases between. The CDR3 sequence: CASSQGLLNEQFF. DNA for the CDR3: TGCGCCAGCAGCCAGGGACTCCTCAATGAGCAGTTCTTC.

The J gene is TRBJ2-7, the V gene TRBV4-2, with 10 bases fitting TRBD2. The CDR3 is 16 residues long. The junction had 5 bases not matched to a gene; V was cut back by 0 bases and J by 3 bases. Looked up from germline, CDR1 is LGHNA and CDR2 is YNFKEQ. The CDR3 reads CASSQEALAGVYEQYF. The CDR3 DNA reads TGTGCCAGCAGCCAAGAGGCGCTAGCGGGAGTCTACGAGCAGTACTTC.

Many counts were recorded for this clonotype. The rearrangement uses TRBV13 and TRBJ2-3; 11 bases map to TRBD2. V shed 4 bases and J 1 base; nucleotides not matched to a gene: 7. The length of the CDR3 is 17 residues. In germline, CDR1 is PRHDT, CDR2 FYEKMQ (reference sequence). As DNA, the CDR3 is TGTGCCAGCAGCTCCGACCGACTAGCGGGACGCACAGATACGCAGTATTTT. Residues: CASSSDRLAGRTDTQYF.

This clonotype was observed at least ten times. The chain recombines TRBV20-1 with TRBJ2-1; no clear D. V was pared by 3 bases and J by 3 bases, with 3 bases between. Germline lookup yields CDR1 DFQATT and CDR2 SNEGSKA (reference sequence). The CDR3 runs to 11 residues. For the CDR3, the DNA is TGCAGTGCTAGCCACTACAATGAGCAGTTCTTC. Its protein product is CSASHYNEQFF.

The V call is TRBV2, the J call TRBJ2-3, with 15 bases identical to TRBD2. The junction had 7 bases not matched to a gene; V was cut back by 3 bases and J by 9 bases. Germline V gene sequence: CDR1 SNHLY, CDR2 FYNNEI. The CDR3 extends over 16 amino acids. The CDR3 reads CASSENPGLAGGTQYF. The CDR3, as DNA: TGTGCCAGCAGTGAGAACCCGGGACTAGCGGGAGGCACGCAGTATTTT.

This clonotype was found a few times. This sequence joins TRBV5-1 and TRBJ1-4; 9 nucleotides align to TRBD1. J lost 5 bases, V lost 3 bases, and 5 bases had no gene match. The germline gives CDR1 SGHRS, CDR2 YFSETQ. The CDR3 covers 15 residues. The CDR3, as DNA: TGCGCCAGCAGCTGGGGACAGGGCCTAAATGAAAAACTGTTTTTT. This encodes CASSWGQGLNEKLFF.

The chain uses TRBV12-3 or TRBV12-4 and TRBJ2-1, with 7 bases that match TRBD1. There are 13 residues in the CDR3. V trimming: 7 bases; J trimming: 5 bases; junction bases outside the gene matches: 5. The CDR3 is CASNPGGNNEQFF. CDR3 nucleotide sequence: TGTGCCAGCAATCCAGGGGGTAACAATGAGCAGTTCTTC.

This clonotype has ten or more counts. The chain links TRBV11-2 to TRBJ2-1; TRBD2 aligns across 14 bases. This CDR3 has 16 residues. The V and J ends lost 0 bases and 9 bases, in that order; junction bases with no gene match: 4. Germline CDR1 and CDR2: SGHAT and FQNNGV. CDR3 sequence reads: CASSLDGLAGGGEQFF. CDR3 coding DNA: TGTGCCAGCAGCTTAGACGGACTAGCGGGAGGAGGTGAGCAGTTCTTC.

This clonotype came up many times. A junction boundary mismatches the germline segment, possibly from a read error. The chain recombines TRBV20-1 with TRBJ2-7, with 10 bases fitting TRBD2. CDR1 and CDR2 (germline): DFQATT, SNEGSKA (reference sequence). The CDR3 consists of 11 residues. CDR3 bases: TGCAGGGCTAGCGGGAGAAGCGAGCAGTACTTC. It yields the protein CRASGRSEQYF.

This clonotype was detected only a few times. The chain recombines TRBV2 with TRBJ2-7, with D unresolved. The CDR3 has 12 amino acids. CDR1 and CDR2 (germline): SNHLY, FYNNEI. Trimming pared 4 bases from V and 7 bases from J, leaving 11 bases between. The DNA of the CDR3 is TGTGCCAGCAGTGTAACTGGGGATGAGCAGTACTTC. It codes for CASSVTGDEQYF.

V usage is TRBV18 and J usage is TRBJ2-5; no definite D call. The CDR3 has 12 amino acids. With 5 bases removed from V and 7 bases from J, the gap between germline ends came to 11 bases. Germline values: CDR1 KGHSH, CDR2 LQKENI. CDR3 coding DNA: TGTGCCAGCTCAAAGAAACCAGGGACCCAGTACTTC. Translating gives CASSKKPGTQYF.

The sample holds many counts of this clonotype. J is TRBJ2-4 and V is TRBV4-3; D not certain. The V and J ends lost 0 bases and 0 bases respectively, with 9 bases between them. This CDR3 is 16 amino acids long. CDR1 is LGHNA and CDR2 is YSLEER in the germline V gene. DNA for the CDR3: TGCGCCAGCAGCCAAGATCCACCGGCAGCCAAAAACATTCAGTACTTC. It codes for CASSQDPPAAKNIQYF.

This clonotype has only a few counts. The chain has TRBV18 and TRBJ2-2, with 8 bases aligning to TRBD1. The CDR3 is made up of 15 amino acids. Germline-derived CDR1 and CDR2 are KGHSH and LQKENI. V trimming: 5 bases; J trimming: 4 bases; junction bases outside the gene matches: 6. Here the CDR3 reads CASSSGQGATGELFF. CDR3 coding DNA: TGTGCCAGCTCATCAGGACAGGGCGCCACCGGGGAGCTGTTTTTT.

The chain combines TRBV28 with TRBJ2-1; 7 bases agree with TRBD1. The CDR3 length is 17 residues. Looked up from germline, CDR1 is MDHEN and CDR2 is SYDVKM. V dropped 6 bases and J dropped 8; count of bases not matched to a gene: 19. This chain's CDR3 is CASRPSPTGSLVDEQFF. In DNA form, the CDR3 reads TGTGCCAGCAGACCATCCCCGACAGGGAGCCTGGTGGATGAGCAGTTCTTC. Combining the CDR3 with reference TRBV28 and TRBJ2-1 gives the whole variable domain DVKVTQSSRYLVKRTGEKVFLECVQDMDHENMFWYRQDPGLGLRLIYFSYDVKMKEKGDIPEGYSVSREKKERFSLILESASTNQTSMYLCASRPSPTGSLVDEQFFGPGTRLTVL.

The V gene is TRBV5-5, the J gene TRBJ2-1, with D possibly matching TRBD1 (5 bases). V was shortened by 5 bases and J by 9 bases, with 15 bases between the two germline ends. Per germline, CDR1 SGHKS and CDR2 YYEKEE (reference sequence). The CDR3 runs to 13 residues. CDR3 sequence reads: CASRILPQGEQFF. CDR3 nucleotides: TGTGCCAGCAGGATTTTACCCCAGGGTGAGCAGTTCTTC.